A single sample gave rise to the 20 T cell receptor beta chains below, sequenced in a study of T cell repertoires in cytomegalovirus infection. Each CDR3 protein gets one entry after TCRdb re-called the reads with MiXCR. The table includes about 490,000 distinct CDR3 sequences, 16% detected once. The sample consisted of CD8+ T cells from PBMCs. All receptors derive from a human donor in good health (CMV status not recorded). Some clones in this sample may be carry-over from other donors' samples.

There are a few counts of this clonotype. The V call is TRBV7-9, the J call TRBJ2-1; 7 bases are a match to TRBD1. The CDR3 runs 12 residues. Germline CDR1 reads SEHNR; CDR2 reads FQNEAQ (reference sequence). Unmatched junction bases numbered 0, after V lost 4 bases and J lost 6 bases. CDR3 in amino acids: CASSYRGNEQFF. The CDR3 bases are TGTGCCAGCAGCTACAGGGGCAATGAGCAGTTCTTC.

This clonotype was seen many times. The rearrangement joins TRBV7-2 to TRBJ2-5, with TRBD2 identical over 12 bases. Germline V lookup: CDR1 SGHTA, CDR2 FQGNSA. The CDR3 totals 15 residues. The junction had 5 bases not matched to a gene; V was cut back by 4 bases and J by 5 bases. The CDR3 DNA reads TGTGCCAGCAGCTCTGGACTAGCGGGACAGGAGACCCAGTACTTC. Translating it yields CASSSGLAGQETQYF. Full variable domain (rest looked up from reference TRBV7-2 and TRBJ2-5): GAGVSQSPSNKVTEKGKDVELRCDPISGHTALYWYRQSLGQGLEFLIYFQGNSAPDKSGLPSDRFSAERTGGSVSTLTIQRTQQEDSAVYLCASSSGLAGQETQYFGPGTRLLVL.

This clonotype was counted many times. This rearrangement joins TRBV7-3 to TRBJ2-1, with 12 bases matching TRBD2. The V segment lost 4 bases and the J segment 3 bases; nucleotides outside the gene matches: 7. This CDR3 is built from 17 residues. The germline gives CDR1 SGHTA, CDR2 FQGTGA. CDR3 residues: CASSYGLAGRLYNEQFF. Written as DNA, the CDR3 is TGTGCCAGCAGCTACGGACTAGCGGGGAGGCTCTACAATGAGCAGTTCTTC.

Concerning this clonotype itself: A much larger clone sits a single nucleotide away, making a read error possible. Likely a read error: the CDR3 ends without its conserved phenylalanine or tryptophan. This rearrangement joins TRBV7-9 to TRBJ2-7, with D tentatively TRBD1 (5 bases). Trimming shortened V by 1 base and J by 3 bases, and 10 bases separated the two germline ends. Germline CDR1 reads SEHNR; CDR2 reads FQNEAQ (reference sequence). The CDR3 is made up of 14 amino acids. CDR3 protein: CASSLVGRDYEQYL. CDR3 nucleotide sequence: TGTGCCAGCAGCTTAGTGGGCAGGGACTACGAGCAGTACTTA.

This clonotype was found a few times. CDR3 nucleotides: TGCAGCGCGAAGACAGGAGGCTCCTACGAGCAGTACTTC. Translating gives CSAKTGGSYEQYF. The chain recombines TRBV29-1 with TRBJ2-7; TRBD1 might be the D (6 bases). Trimming took 7 bases from V and 0 from J, leaving 13 bases between them. The CDR3 runs to 13 residues. Germline V lookup: CDR1 SQVTM, CDR2 ANQGSEA.

The chain couples TRBV20-1 to TRBJ2-5; perhaps TRBD2 as D (6 bases). The V end lost 7 bases, the J end lost 0 bases, and 24 bases lay between the germline ends. The germline gives CDR1 DFQATT, CDR2 SNEGSKA (reference sequence). The CDR3 sequence is 17 residues long. In nucleotides, the CDR3 is TGCAGTGTGGTTAGACTAGTAAGGGTGTCCAACCAAGAGACCCAGTACTTC. It translates to CSVVRLVRVSNQETQYF.

This clonotype was seen at least ten times. The chain employs TRBV6-2 or TRBV6-3 and TRBJ2-2; possible D gene TRBD1, 6 bases. CDR3 length: 18 amino acids. The V end was cut by 5 bases, the J end by 0 bases, with 19 bases between. Germline V gene data show CDR1 as MNHEY and CDR2 as SVGEGT. As DNA, the CDR3 is TGTGCCAGCAGTCCCCCTCGCAAAACAGGGTCGAACACCGGGGAGCTGTTTTTT. Protein product: CASSPPRKTGSNTGELFF.

There are many counts of this clonotype. The chain recombines TRBV6-1 with TRBJ1-4; no firm D call. The CDR3 extends over 14 amino acids. With 5 bases removed from V and 1 base from J, the gap between germline ends came to 8 bases. Looked up from germline, CDR1 is MNHNS and CDR2 is SASEGT. The CDR3 DNA reads TGTGCCAGCAGTATCTGGGTAACTAATGAAAAACTGTTTTTT. Translated, it gives CASSIWVTNEKLFF.

This clonotype was recorded a few times. CDR3 nucleotides: TGCGCCAGCAGCCAGAACAGGGGCTCGCTAGCTGAAGCTTTCTTT. Its translation: CASSQNRGSLAEAFF. The rearrangement links TRBV4-1 to TRBJ1-1, with 7 bases identical to TRBD1. The CDR3 extends over 15 amino acids. The V gene's germline CDR1 is MGHRA and CDR2 YSYEKL. V shed 3 bases, J shed 6 bases, and the junction held 10 bases outside the gene matches.

This clonotype has a count of ten or more. The gene calls are TRBV7-3 and TRBJ2-4, with D perhaps assigned TRBD1 or TRBD2 (5 bases each). Germline V gene sequence: CDR1 SGHTA, CDR2 FQGTGA. Deletions cut 3 bases from V and 2 bases from J, with 11 bases between. This CDR3 comprises 15 residues. The CDR3 DNA sequence: TGTGCCAGCAGCTTCTATGGGGGTCCCAAAAACATTCAGTACTTC. Translation gives CASSFYGGPKNIQYF.

To note about this clonotype: A much larger clone differs from this one at a single base, so this may be a read error. V gene TRBV27 combines with J gene TRBJ2-1; D is undetermined. Germline CDR1 MNHEY, CDR2 SMNVEV (reference sequence). The CDR3 covers 13 residues. The CDR3: CASSLPSYNEQLF. DNA of the CDR3: TGTGCCAGCAGCCTTCCAAGCTACAATGAGCAGTTATTC.

This clonotype occurred many times. The chain has TRBV12-3 or TRBV12-4 and TRBJ2-3; TRBD1 is a possible D gene (6 bases). CDR3 length: 16 residues. V was cut by 6 bases and J by 2 bases, with 18 bases left in between. CDR3 nucleotides: TGTGCCAGCAGGTATCGACAGGACCTATCCACAGATACGCAGTATTTT. This gives the protein CASRYRQDLSTDTQYF.

The chain couples TRBV29-1 to TRBJ1-2, with D unclear. Germline V lookup: CDR1 SQVTM, CDR2 ANQGSEA. Trimming shortened V by 1 base and J by 2 bases, and 11 bases separated the two germline ends. The CDR3 has 14 amino acids. The CDR3 loop reads CSVEVEATNYGYTF. CDR3 DNA: TGCAGCGTTGAAGTAGAGGCCACAAACTATGGCTACACCTTC.

This clonotype showed up many times. The CDR3, as DNA: TGTGCCAGCAGCCAAGGCGGTTACAATGAGCAGTTCTTC. This encodes CASSQGGYNEQFF. J is TRBJ2-1 and V is TRBV14; D remains unclear. V dropped 1 base and J dropped 4 bases, with 5 bases sitting between them. The CDR3 consists of 13 residues. CDR1 SGHDN and CDR2 FVKESK come from the germline V gene.

This clonotype was counted a few times. The chain has TRBV2 and TRBJ2-2; 8 nucleotides agree with TRBD1. This CDR3 is built from 12 residues. The germline V gene has CDR1 SNHLY and CDR2 FYNNEI. With V trimmed by 6 bases and J by 7 bases, 1 base remained unmatched. The CDR3 sequence: CASRGTGGELFF. CDR3 bases: TGTGCCAGCAGAGGGACAGGCGGGGAGCTGTTTTTT.

The rearrangement uses TRBV7-9 and TRBJ1-1; 9 bases line up with TRBD1. The CDR3 is 15 residues long. With 5 bases clipped from V and 2 bases from J, the junction kept 6 bases outside the gene matches. Germline CDR1 SEHNR, CDR2 FQNEAQ (reference sequence). As DNA, the CDR3 is TGTGCCAGCAGCCAACAGGGGGCCGGTAACACTGAAGCTTTCTTT. It codes for CASSQQGAGNTEAFF.

The sample holds many counts of this clonotype. The gene calls are TRBV28 and TRBJ2-5; D remains unclear. Germline V lookup: CDR1 MDHEN, CDR2 SYDVKM. The CDR3 extends over 12 amino acids. V was clipped by 6 bases and J by 7 bases, with 12 bases between them. CDR3 sequence reads: CASSLPRRTQYF. CDR3 bases: TGTGCCAGCAGCCTTCCCCGTCGGACCCAGTACTTC.

This clonotype was observed a few times. This sequence joins TRBV4-2 and TRBJ2-3; 9 nucleotides line up with TRBD2. CDR1 and CDR2 (germline): LGHNA, YNFKEQ. The CDR3 runs 17 residues. J lost 6 bases, V lost 2 bases, and 12 bases had no gene match. CDR3 DNA: TGTGCCAGCAGCCAACCCGGGGGGCGGGAGGGCCTCGATACGCAGTATTTT. Amino acids: CASSQPGGREGLDTQYF.

This clonotype has a count of ten or more. The V gene is TRBV6-5, the J gene TRBJ2-7; either TRBD1 or TRBD2 may supply D (6 bases each). In germline, CDR1 is MNHEY, CDR2 SVGAGI. This CDR3 has 15 amino acids. Trimming removed 1 base at V and 2 bases at J, with 12 bases between. The CDR3 reads CASSYLGGSPYEQYF. CDR3 coding DNA: TGTGCCAGCAGTTACTTAGGGGGGAGCCCCTACGAGCAGTACTTC.

This clonotype appeared a few times. The genes are TRBV6-6 and TRBJ1-5; weak D call: TRBD1 (6 bases). CDR1 MNHNY and CDR2 SVGAGI come from the germline V gene (reference sequence). V lost 6 bases to trimming and J lost 2 bases, with 14 bases between them. CDR3 length: 15 residues. CDR3 sequence (DNA): TGTGCCAGCAGAACTACAGGGCTTGGCAATCAGCCCCAGCATTTT. Residues: CASRTTGLGNQPQHF.